The 19 T cell receptor beta chains given below trace back to one sample, sequenced in a study of T cells in Graves' hyperthyroidism and ophthalmopathy. RNA transcripts served as the template for amplifying TCR beta CDR3 regions. Initially, a first-round RT-PCR of the TCR CDR3 employed the HTBI primer set. One entry per CDR3 protein, called by TCRdb with MiXCR from the multiplex PCR reads. The table has around 350,000 distinct CDR3 sequences, approximately 13% seen once. Sequenced: blood. The origin of the receptors is a woman between 18 and 30 years old with Graves' hyperthyroidism.

This clonotype was picked up many times. The chain uses TRBV2 and TRBJ2-7, with 7 bases lining up with TRBD1. The V gene's germline CDR1 is SNHLY and CDR2 FYNNEI. Trimming took 8 bases from V and 2 from J; bases not matched to a gene: 3. The CDR3 length is 12 residues. The CDR3: CASGDSAYEQYF. The CDR3 DNA reads as TGTGCCAGCGGGGACAGTGCCTACGAGCAGTACTTC.

This clonotype was found a few times. This chain uses TRBV3-1 with TRBJ1-3; D unclear. V was pared by 1 base and J by 4 bases, with 14 bases between. The CDR3 is made up of 16 amino acids. The germline V gene encodes CDR1 LGHDT and CDR2 YNNKEL (reference sequence). This chain's CDR3 is CASSQGTSRAGNTIYF. DNA of the CDR3: TGTGCCAGCAGCCAAGGGACGTCGAGGGCCGGAAACACCATATATTTT.

Only a few counts were recorded for this clonotype. The DNA is omitted, as the CDR3 cannot be located on it reliably, and the CDR3 follows TCRdb's listing. The genes are TRBV18 and TRBJ1-6; the table's D call TRBD1 went unverified against the DNA. The CDR3 totals 15 residues, both ends included. The V gene's germline CDR1 is KGHSH and CDR2 LQKENI. The CDR3 loop reads CASSPVGTGNSPLRF.

This clonotype was observed a few times. Since a much larger clone is just one base distant, this may be a read error. The conserved final phenylalanine or tryptophan is absent from the CDR3, which likely points to a read error. The chain employs TRBV13 and TRBJ2-5, with 15 positions matching TRBD2. This CDR3 region has 18 residues. Germline CDR1 reads PRHDT; CDR2 reads FYEKMQ (reference sequence). With 5 bases clipped from V and 0 bases from J, the junction kept 7 bases outside the gene matches. CDR3 sequence: CASSLSGTSGRYQETQYS. The CDR3 DNA is TGTGCCAGCAGCCTGTCCGGGACTAGCGGGAGGTACCAAGAGACCCAGTACTCC.

The chain employs TRBV20-1 and TRBJ2-3, with 10 positions matching TRBD2. V was clipped by 8 bases and J by 0 bases; unmatched bases: 5. The germline gives CDR1 DFQATT, CDR2 SNEGSKA (reference sequence). This CDR3 is built from 14 residues. The CDR3 protein is CSSSGGDSTDTQYF. DNA of the CDR3: TGCAGTTCGAGCGGGGGGGATAGCACAGATACGCAGTATTTT.

The genes are TRBV19 and TRBJ1-6; D ambiguous. CDR1 and CDR2 (germline): LNHDA, SQIVND (reference sequence). The CDR3 loop spans 13 amino acids. V lost 7 bases, J lost 7 bases, and 11 bases lay in between. This chain's CDR3 is CASTWAVNSPLHF. The CDR3, as DNA: TGTGCCAGTACGTGGGCCGTGAATTCACCCCTCCACTTT.

The V and J genes are TRBV19 and TRBJ1-1; no clear D gene. The CDR3 runs to 13 residues. The V end lost 1 base, the J end lost 7 bases, and 10 bases lay between the germline ends. CDR1 is LNHDA and CDR2 is SQIVND in the germline V gene (reference sequence). In nucleotides, the CDR3 is TGTGCCAGTAGTATAGGAGGGAGAGGTGAAGCTTTCTTT. Amino acid sequence: CASSIGGRGEAFF.

This clonotype was recorded at least ten times. This rearrangement joins TRBV7-9 to TRBJ2-5; TRBD1 matches 11 bases. The junction had 10 bases not matched to a gene; V was cut back by 5 bases and J by 5 bases. This CDR3 spans 16 amino acids. CDR1 and CDR2 (germline): SEHNR, FQNEAQ (reference sequence). The CDR3 reads CASSQKADRGPETQYF. The CDR3 DNA is TGTGCCAGCAGCCAGAAAGCGGACAGGGGGCCGGAGACCCAGTACTTC.

This clonotype showed up many times. The chain joins TRBV28 to TRBJ1-5; D remains unclear. V lost 2 bases and J lost 10, with 15 bases in between. CDR3 length: 14 residues. Germline V lookup: CDR1 MDHEN, CDR2 SYDVKM. CDR3 sequence reads: CASSLGQAFRPQHF. In nucleotides, the CDR3 is TGTGCCAGCAGTTTAGGTCAGGCCTTTAGACCCCAGCATTTT.

V gene TRBV11-1 combines with J gene TRBJ1-6, with D possibly matching TRBD1 (5 bases). Germline V gives CDR1 SGHAT, CDR2 FQDESV (reference sequence). The CDR3 loop spans 15 amino acids. V gave up 5 bases and J gave up 11 bases, with 19 bases separating them. This chain's CDR3 is CASSRGRGMNPPLHF. CDR3 coding DNA: TGTGCCAGCAGCCGAGGGCGGGGGATGAATCCACCCCTCCACTTT.

This clonotype was found many times. V is TRBV2 and J is TRBJ1-4, with TRBD1 as a possible D gene (5 bases). Between the trimmed V and J ends, which lost 4 bases and 7 bases, there was a span of 13 bases. CDR3 length: 14 amino acids. Germline CDR1 is SNHLY and CDR2 is FYNNEI. CDR3 sequence (DNA): TGTGCCAGCAGTGTACACCCGGGGGGTGAAAAACTGTTTTTT. This encodes CASSVHPGGEKLFF.

This clonotype was observed at least ten times. The chain has TRBV5-1 and TRBJ2-3; D gene uncertain. The germline V gene has CDR1 SGHRS and CDR2 YFSETQ. The ends were cut back, 0 bases at V and 2 bases at J, with 16 bases in the middle. The CDR3 extends over 17 amino acids. CDR3 nucleotide sequence: TGCGCCAGCAGCTTGGGAAGTTCGGGTTCTGCCACAGATACGCAGTATTTT. Protein: CASSLGSSGSATDTQYF.

This clonotype was found many times. This sequence joins TRBV3-1 and TRBJ2-1, with TRBD2 matching over 10 bases. This CDR3 comprises 18 residues. The ends lost 1 base at V and 6 bases at J; junction bases unmatched: 12. The germline CDR1 and CDR2 sequences are LGHDT and YNNKEL (reference sequence). In DNA, the CDR3 is TGTGCCAGCAGCCAAGTCCTAGCGGGAGAAGTCGGGCGCAATGAGCAGTTCTTC. It yields the protein CASSQVLAGEVGRNEQFF.

This rearrangement joins TRBV5-5 to TRBJ2-3; 7 nucleotides line up with TRBD1. The germline V gene encodes CDR1 SGHKS and CDR2 YYEKEE (reference sequence). The CDR3 has 14 residues. With 5 bases clipped from V and 8 bases from J, the junction kept 11 bases outside the gene matches. The CDR3 region has the DNA TGTGCCAGCAGACGACAGGGAGACTTAGCTACGCAGTATTTT. It yields the protein CASRRQGDLATQYF.

Many counts were recorded for this clonotype. V is TRBV7-9 and J is TRBJ1-5; D unclear. The CDR3 runs to 15 residues. CDR1 and CDR2 (germline): SEHNR, FQNEAQ (reference sequence). With 4 bases removed from V and 1 base from J, the gap between germline ends came to 11 bases. In DNA form, the CDR3 reads TGTGCCAGCAGCTCGGAGCGGGGAAGCAATCAGCCCCAGCATTTT. It specifies CASSSERGSNQPQHF.

This clonotype came up many times. The rearrangement links TRBV11-2 to TRBJ2-7; 9 bases agree with TRBD2. The germline V gene encodes CDR1 SGHAT and CDR2 FQNNGV. The CDR3 is 14 amino acids. Germline trimming cut 5 bases from V and 6 bases from J; bases unmatched to any gene: 8. CDR3 loop: CASSPPGLATEQYF. The CDR3 DNA reads TGTGCCAGCAGCCCCCCGGGACTAGCAACCGAGCAGTACTTC.

There are many counts of this clonotype. The chain couples TRBV15 to TRBJ1-5; no definite D call. Germline V gene data show CDR1 as LNHNV and CDR2 as YYDKDF (reference sequence). CDR3 size: 14 residues. V lost 1 base and J lost 7, with 11 bases in between. In nucleotides, the CDR3 is TGTGCCACCAGCAGAGCAGAGGAAGGGCAGCCCCAGCATTTT. It codes for CATSRAEEGQPQHF.

V and J are TRBV4-1 and TRBJ2-1; D perhaps matches TRBD1 (5 bases). Looked up from germline, CDR1 is MGHRA and CDR2 is YSYEKL. CDR3 length: 15 amino acids. The ends were cut back, 2 bases at V and 5 bases at J, with 13 bases in the middle. The CDR3 DNA sequence: TGCGCCAGCAGCCAACCCAGGGAAAAGGACAATGAGCAGTTCTTC. Translated: CASSQPREKDNEQFF.

This sequence joins TRBV6-1 and TRBJ2-2; no reliable D call. The length of the CDR3 is 15 residues. Per germline, CDR1 MNHNS and CDR2 SASEGT. Trimming stripped 6 bases from V and 0 bases from J, with 11 bases between. The CDR3 protein is CASSLSPPNTGELFF. In DNA form, the CDR3 reads TGTGCCAGCAGCCTATCCCCCCCGAACACCGGGGAGCTGTTTTTT.